This T cell receptor (beta chain) was retrieved from a study of OX40 agonist ivuxolimab in advanced cancers. About the study: The patients received ivuxolimab by intravenous route every 2 weeks at 0.01 to 10 mg/kg.

Per the germline V gene, CDR1 is MGHRA and CDR2 is YSYEKL. V was clipped by 0 bases and J by 7 bases, with 15 bases between them. The CDR3 spans 16 residues. Measured with immunoSEQ multiplex PCR; TCRdb has only the in-frame clones, and not every one. The sample includes 75,000 to 95,000 clones, 90% to 95% seen only once; the top ten take 2.3%. The material was CD4+ or CD8+ T cells sorted from blood, obtained in a trial of the OX40 agonist ivuxolimab. The source is an adult with an advanced solid tumor such as melanoma, head and neck, liver or kidney cancer. This chain joins TRBV4-1 and TRBJ1-4; D might be TRBD1 (6 bases). CDR3: CASSQDIGGTGEKLFF. In nucleotides, the CDR3 is TGCGCCAGCAGCCAAGATATAGGGGGGACGGGTGAAAAACTGTTTTTT.